The 18 T cell receptor beta chains below all came from one sample that was sequenced in a study of blood T cell repertoires in COVID-19. The protocol was immunoSEQ multiplex PCR, while the TCRdb copy is restricted to in-frame clones and leaves out a portion. Of 37,000 or so clones listed, around 81% are singletons. Specimen: peripheral blood. Receptor source: a human donor in a cohort sampled during active COVID-19.

The V call is TRBV2, the J call TRBJ2-4; 8 bases match TRBD1. Germline CDR1 SNHLY, CDR2 FYNNEI. CDR3 length equals 14 residues. The V gene end was trimmed by 6 bases and the J gene end by 6 bases; junction bases not matched to a gene: 7. CDR3 sequence: CASRWDRQLNIQYF. The CDR3 DNA reads as TGTGCCAGCAGATGGGACAGGCAACTAAACATTCAGTACTTC.

This clone was found a few times. This chain connects TRBV6-6 to TRBJ1-1; unclear D gene. Per the germline V gene, CDR1 is MNHNY and CDR2 is SVGAGI (reference sequence). CDR3 length equals 14 residues. Trimming took off 3 bases at V and 1 base at J, with 9 bases between the two ends. The CDR3 loop reads CASSYHTGNTEAFF. The CDR3 DNA reads as TGTGCCAGCAGTTATCACACGGGGAACACTGAAGCTTTCTTT.

The chain employs TRBV5-5 and TRBJ2-1, with D possibly TRBD2 on 6 matching bases. Germline CDR1 is SGHKS and CDR2 is YYEKEE (reference sequence). The CDR3 extends over 14 amino acids. The V end was cut by 4 bases, the J end by 4 bases, with 12 bases between. The CDR3 DNA sequence: TGTGCCAGCAGCGGCGGGACCAATTACAATGAGCAGTTCTTC. The encoded protein is CASSGGTNYNEQFF.

This clone has just a few counts. The chain couples TRBV3-1 (or the pseudogene TRBV3-2) to TRBJ2-7; perhaps TRBD2 as D (6 bases). The CDR3 contains 16 residues. The V end lost 5 bases, the J end lost 4 bases, and 21 bases lay between the germline ends. Germline V CDR1 and CDR2: LGHDT, YNNKEL (reference sequence). The CDR3 here is CASSFATSRGLYEQYF. The CDR3 region has the DNA TGTGCCAGCAGCTTCGCCACATCGCGGGGCTTATACGAGCAGTACTTC.

This chain connects TRBV11-2 to TRBJ2-7, with 13 bases aligning to TRBD2. The germline CDR1 and CDR2 sequences are SGHAT and FQNNGV. Germline trimming cut 5 bases from V and 3 bases from J; bases unmatched to any gene: 4. This CDR3 contains 15 residues. The DNA for the CDR3 is TGTGCCAGCAGCCCCCGGACTAGCGGGGGCTACGAGCAGTACTTC. It yields the protein CASSPRTSGGYEQYF.

In regard to this clone: One end of the junction fails to match germline, which may point to a read error. This chain connects TRBV5-4 to TRBJ1-2, with no clear D. The CDR3 covers 12 residues. Germline V gene lookup returns CDR1 SGHNT and CDR2 YYREEE (reference sequence). The CDR3 DNA is TGTGCCAGCAGCTCCCCAGGCTATCGCTACACCTTC. Protein product: CASSSPGYRYTF.

The rearrangement joins TRBV6-2 or TRBV6-3 to TRBJ2-1; 9 nucleotides match TRBD1. Germline values: CDR1 MNHEY, CDR2 SVGEGT. This CDR3 is 15 amino acids long. The V gene end was trimmed by 4 bases and the J gene end by 9 bases; junction bases not matched to a gene: 10. CDR3 protein: CASSSGQGVASEQFF. CDR3 nucleotide sequence: TGTGCCAGCAGTTCGGGACAGGGTGTTGCTAGTGAGCAGTTCTTC.

The rearrangement uses TRBV27 and TRBJ2-4, with 8 bases matching TRBD1. Germline loops: CDR1 MNHEY, CDR2 SMNVEV (reference sequence). V gave up 8 bases and J gave up 3 bases; unmatched junction bases: 12. CDR3 length: 16 residues. The CDR3 sequence is CASGPWTGLGKNIQYF. CDR3 bases: TGTGCCAGCGGACCCTGGACAGGGTTGGGCAAAAACATTCAGTACTTC.

The rearrangement links TRBV24-1 to TRBJ2-5; 8 bases are a match to TRBD1. The CDR3 is made up of 16 amino acids. CDR1 is KGHDR and CDR2 is SFDVKD in the germline V gene. The ends lost 4 bases at V and 0 bases at J; junction bases unmatched: 6. CDR3 loop: CATSDPGQGYQETQYF. The CDR3 region has the DNA TGTGCCACCAGTGACCCCGGACAGGGATACCAAGAGACCCAGTACTTC.

The CDR3 bases are TGTGCCATCAGTGACCTCTCGGGACAGAACGAGCAGTACTTC. Residues: CAISDLSGQNEQYF. The chain links TRBV10-3 to TRBJ2-7; 7 bases match TRBD1. Germline CDR1 and CDR2: ENHRY and SYGVKD. V lost 3 bases and J lost 5; bases outside the gene matches: 7. The CDR3 has 14 amino acids.

The chain joins TRBV28 to TRBJ2-5; 10 bases align to TRBD1. Germline V lookup: CDR1 MDHEN, CDR2 SYDVKM. There are 16 residues in the CDR3. Trimming cost V 4 bases and J 5 bases; bases outside gene matches: 10. CDR3 DNA sequence: TGTGCCAGCAGTTCCGCCGGGACAGGGGCTGGGGAGACCCAGTACTTC. Its protein product is CASSSAGTGAGETQYF.

The chain employs TRBV2 and TRBJ1-3; 7 nucleotides agree with TRBD1. CDR1 is SNHLY, CDR2 FYNNEI, per germline. There are 15 residues in the CDR3. The ends lost 4 bases at V and 3 bases at J; junction bases unmatched: 6. The CDR3 protein is CASSVGQGGGNTIYF. CDR3 DNA: TGTGCCAGCAGTGTCGGGCAGGGGGGTGGAAACACCATATATTTT.

This rearrangement joins TRBV3-1 (or the pseudogene TRBV3-2) to TRBJ2-5, with 8 bases that match TRBD2. Per germline, CDR1 LGHDT and CDR2 YNNKEL (reference sequence). Germline trimming cut 4 bases from V and 4 bases from J; bases unmatched to any gene: 11. This CDR3 is built from 16 residues. DNA of the CDR3: TGTGCCAGCAGCCTTCGCGAGACTAGCGTGAGAGAGACCCAGTACTTC. It yields the protein CASSLRETSVRETQYF.

This rearrangement joins TRBV9 to TRBJ2-7; the match to TRBD2 covers 9 bases. The CDR3 is 19 residues long. The V and J ends lost 4 bases and 2 bases, in that order; junction bases with no gene match: 19. Per the germline V gene, CDR1 is SGDLS and CDR2 is YYNGEE. CDR3 in amino acids: CASSPRPGGGALNPYEQYF. CDR3 sequence (DNA): TGTGCCAGCAGCCCCCGACCGGGCGGGGGGGCGTTAAACCCCTACGAGCAGTACTTC.

CDR3 bases: TGTGCCAGTAGTTCAGGACAGATCTGGGAGACCCAGTACTTC. Its protein is CASSSGQIWETQYF. The chain employs TRBV19 and TRBJ2-5, with D perhaps TRBD1 (6 bases). There are 14 residues in the CDR3. Germline CDR1 is LNHDA and CDR2 is SQIVND (reference sequence). V lost 5 bases, J lost 5 bases, and 15 bases lay in between.

The chain has TRBV7-9 and TRBJ1-5; 11 bases fit TRBD1. CDR3 size: 15 residues. V trimming: 5 bases; J trimming: 4 bases; junction bases outside the gene matches: 4. The germline CDR1 and CDR2 sequences are SEHNR and FQNEAQ (reference sequence). The CDR3 reads CASSRTGGENQPQHF. The CDR3 DNA reads as TGTGCCAGCAGCCGGACAGGGGGCGAAAATCAGCCCCAGCATTTT.

This clone is a singleton in its sample. The CDR3 nucleotides read TGCGCCAGCAGCTTTGGGGCCTCGAGCTCCTATAATTCACCCCTCCACTTT. It is translated as CASSFGASSSYNSPLHF. The chain employs TRBV5-1 and TRBJ1-6, with D possibly being TRBD1 (5 bases). This CDR3 has 17 residues. V was shortened by 2 bases and J by 0 bases, with 12 bases between the two germline ends. Germline V gene lookup returns CDR1 SGHRS and CDR2 YFSETQ.

This clone appeared once. The chain combines TRBV7-2 with TRBJ2-5, with a tentative D call TRBD1 (6 bases). Per germline, CDR1 SGHTA and CDR2 FQGNSA. V was trimmed by 2 bases and J by 7 bases, leaving 17 bases between them. CDR3 size: 15 residues. In DNA, the CDR3 is TGTGCCAGCAGCTTATTACGCGGACAGTCAGGGACCCAGTACTTC. Protein product: CASSLLRGQSGTQYF. The full variable domain, its missing parts supplied by reference TRBV7-2 and TRBJ2-5, is GAGVSQSPSNKVTEKGKDVELRCDPISGHTALYWYRQSLGQGLEFLIYFQGNSAPDKSGLPSDRFSAERTGGSVSTLTIQRTQQEDSAVYLCASSLLRGQSGTQYFGPGTRLLVL.